Shown below are 9 T cell receptor beta chains from a single sample sequenced in a study of PD-1 blockade in classical Hodgkin lymphoma. The repertoire was sequenced with immunoSEQ multiplex PCR; TCRdb's copy has only in-frame clones and lacks some. Of under 30,000 clones listed, around 69% were seen once; the top ten hold 15% to 20%. Every one of the patients relapsed after autologous stem cell transplantation (brentuximab vedotin exposure was variable). The material sequenced was peripheral blood mononuclear cells (PBMCs), taken at baseline. These receptors were collected from a human donor with classical Hodgkin lymphoma.

The chain has TRBV18 and TRBJ2-7, with 7 bases lining up with TRBD1. The CDR3 is 16 amino acids. With V trimmed by 2 bases and J by 6 bases, 13 bases remained unmatched. Germline CDR1 KGHSH, CDR2 LQKENI. Here the CDR3 reads CASSPSDRSLSVEQYF. DNA of the CDR3: TGTGCCAGCTCACCATCGGACAGGAGTCTATCGGTCGAGCAGTACTTC.

This chain links TRBV28 with TRBJ1-4; D remains unclear. The CDR3 has 17 amino acids. Germline V CDR1 and CDR2: MDHEN, SYDVKM. The ends were cut back, 4 bases at V and 5 bases at J, with 20 bases in the middle. CDR3 in amino acids: CASSSYAVNTANEKLFF. The CDR3 DNA is TGTGCCAGCAGTTCTTACGCCGTTAACACAGCAAATGAAAAACTGTTTTTT.

The CDR3 nucleotides read TGTGCCATACTAAGCCGGGGCAATGAGCAGTTCTTC. This gives the protein CAILSRGNEQFF. The V gene is TRBV10-3, the J gene TRBJ2-1; a possible D gene is TRBD2 (5 bases). This CDR3 has 12 residues. Trimming removed 9 bases at V and 6 bases at J, with 12 bases between. From germline, CDR1 is ENHRY and CDR2 SYGVKD.

The gene calls are TRBV19 and TRBJ2-3; 7 bases align to TRBD2. Germline CDR1 LNHDA, CDR2 SQIVND (reference sequence). The CDR3 is 17 amino acids. Trimming cost V 3 bases and J 1 base; bases outside gene matches: 10. The CDR3 DNA follows: TGTGCCAGTAGTATCCGGACGGGAGGTTGGGGCACAGATACGCAGTATTTT. It encodes CASSIRTGGWGTDTQYF.

The chain uses TRBV28 and TRBJ2-1; 7 nucleotides match TRBD1. There are 15 residues in the CDR3. Trimming took 5 bases from V and 6 from J; bases not matched to a gene: 10. CDR1 is MDHEN and CDR2 is SYDVKM in the germline V gene. This CDR3 reads CASSDTGDAFNEQFF. The CDR3 coding sequence is TGTGCCAGCAGTGACACAGGGGACGCCTTCAATGAGCAGTTCTTC.

This clone was recorded a few times. This chain uses TRBV15 with TRBJ1-3, with 9 bases matching TRBD1. After removal of 1 base from V and 10 bases from J, the junction contained 5 bases not matched to a gene. CDR1 LNHNV and CDR2 YYDKDF come from the germline V gene (reference sequence). The CDR3 is made up of 14 amino acids. CDR3 nucleotide sequence: TGTGCCACCAGCAGAGGACAGGGGGGGGATACCATATATTTT. This gives the protein CATSRGQGGDTIYF. The variable domain in full, with the rest retrieved from reference TRBV15 and TRBJ1-3, is DAMVIQNPRYQVTQFGKPVTLSCSQTLNHNVMYWYQQKSSQAPKLLFHYYDKDFNNEADTPDNFQSRRPNTSFCFLDIRSPGLGDTAMYLCATSRGQGGDTIYFGEGSWLTVV.

This clone came up a few times. The genes are TRBV19 and TRBJ2-2, with no clear D. Trimming removed 3 bases at V and 0 bases at J, with 5 bases between. This CDR3 region has 14 residues. Germline loops: CDR1 LNHDA, CDR2 SQIVND (reference sequence). The CDR3 sequence is CASSMMANTGELFF. In nucleotides, the CDR3 is TGTGCCAGTAGTATGATGGCGAACACCGGGGAGCTGTTTTTT. Variable domain in full (rest from reference TRBV19 and TRBJ2-2): DGGITQSPKYLFRKEGQNVTLSCEQNLNHDAMYWYRQDPGQGLRLIYYSQIVNDFQKGDIAEGYSVSREKKESFPLTVTSAQKNPTAFYLCASSMMANTGELFFGEGSRLTVL.

This clone showed up just once. For the CDR3, the DNA is TGTGCCAGCAGTGAAGCGCTTCTTGGGGGGGCTGGAAACACCATATATTTT. Amino acid sequence: CASSEALLGGAGNTIYF. The rearrangement joins TRBV6-1 to TRBJ1-3, with D maybe TRBD1 (5 bases). Germline assignment: CDR1 MNHNS and CDR2 SASEGT. The CDR3 is 17 residues long. V was shortened by 0 bases and J by 2 bases, with 14 bases between the two germline ends.

This clone has a handful of counts. The CDR3 protein is CASSYRSPNTGELFF. CDR3 bases: TGTGCCAGCAGTTACAGGTCACCGAACACCGGGGAGCTGTTTTTT. The chain links TRBV6-5 to TRBJ2-2; D gene uncertain. The V gene lost 2 bases and the J gene lost 0 bases, with 7 bases spanning the gap. The CDR3 covers 15 residues. Germline CDR1 and CDR2: MNHEY and SVGAGI.